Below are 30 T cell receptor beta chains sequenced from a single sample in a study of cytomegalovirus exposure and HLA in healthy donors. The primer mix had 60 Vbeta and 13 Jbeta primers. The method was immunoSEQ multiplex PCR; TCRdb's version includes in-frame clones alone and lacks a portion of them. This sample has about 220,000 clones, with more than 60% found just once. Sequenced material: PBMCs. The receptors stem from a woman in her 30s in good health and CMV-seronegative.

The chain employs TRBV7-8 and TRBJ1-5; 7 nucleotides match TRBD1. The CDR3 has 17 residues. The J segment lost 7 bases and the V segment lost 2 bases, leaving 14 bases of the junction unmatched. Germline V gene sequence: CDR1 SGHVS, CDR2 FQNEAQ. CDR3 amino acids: CASSLFRTGPLRQPQHF. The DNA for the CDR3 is TGTGCCAGCAGCTTATTTAGGACAGGCCCCCTCAGACAGCCCCAGCATTTT. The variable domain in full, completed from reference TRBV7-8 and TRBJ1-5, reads GAGVSQSPRYKVAKRGQDVALRCDPISGHVSLFWYQQALGQGPEFLTYFQNEAQLDKSGLPSDRFFAERPEGSVSTLKIQRTQQEDSAVYLCASSLFRTGPLRQPQHFGDGTRLSIL.

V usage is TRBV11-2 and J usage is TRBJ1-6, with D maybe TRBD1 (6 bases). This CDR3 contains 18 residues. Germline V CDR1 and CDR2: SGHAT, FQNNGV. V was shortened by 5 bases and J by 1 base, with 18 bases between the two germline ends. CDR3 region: CASSPRGVKGSYNSPLHF. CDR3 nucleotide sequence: TGTGCCAGCAGCCCCAGGGGCGTGAAGGGTTCCTATAATTCACCCCTCCACTTT.

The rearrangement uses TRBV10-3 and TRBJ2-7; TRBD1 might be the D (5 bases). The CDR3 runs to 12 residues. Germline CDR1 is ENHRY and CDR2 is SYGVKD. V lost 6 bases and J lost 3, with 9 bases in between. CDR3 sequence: CAIRGVDYEQYF. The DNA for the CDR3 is TGTGCCATCAGAGGGGTCGACTACGAGCAGTACTTC.

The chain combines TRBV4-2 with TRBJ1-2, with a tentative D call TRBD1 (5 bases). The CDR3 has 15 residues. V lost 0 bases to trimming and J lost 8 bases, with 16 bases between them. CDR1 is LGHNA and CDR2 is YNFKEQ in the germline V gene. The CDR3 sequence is CASSQDRGARPGYTF. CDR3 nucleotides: TGTGCCAGCAGCCAAGATCGCGGGGCAAGGCCGGGCTACACCTTC.

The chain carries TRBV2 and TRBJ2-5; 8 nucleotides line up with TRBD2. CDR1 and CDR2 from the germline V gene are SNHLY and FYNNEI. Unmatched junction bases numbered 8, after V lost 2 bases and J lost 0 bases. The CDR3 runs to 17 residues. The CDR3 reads CASSEIAGRSYQETQYF. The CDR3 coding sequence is TGTGCCAGCAGTGAAATAGCGGGGCGCTCGTACCAAGAGACCCAGTACTTC.

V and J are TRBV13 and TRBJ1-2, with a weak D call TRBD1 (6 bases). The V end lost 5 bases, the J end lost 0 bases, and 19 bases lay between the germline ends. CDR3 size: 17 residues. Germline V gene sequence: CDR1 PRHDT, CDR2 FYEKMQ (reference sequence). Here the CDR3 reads CASSPTLTGLANYGYTF. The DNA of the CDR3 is TGTGCCAGCAGCCCTACCCTCACAGGGCTAGCTAACTATGGCTACACCTTC.

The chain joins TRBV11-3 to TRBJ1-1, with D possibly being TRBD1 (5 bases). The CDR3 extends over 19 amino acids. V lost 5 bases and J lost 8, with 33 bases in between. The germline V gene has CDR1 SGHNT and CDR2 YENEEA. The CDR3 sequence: CASSPPLRRGEGIVGEAFF. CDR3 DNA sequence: TGTGCCAGCAGCCCACCACTGCGGAGGGGAGAAGGGATTGTCGGGGAAGCTTTCTTT.

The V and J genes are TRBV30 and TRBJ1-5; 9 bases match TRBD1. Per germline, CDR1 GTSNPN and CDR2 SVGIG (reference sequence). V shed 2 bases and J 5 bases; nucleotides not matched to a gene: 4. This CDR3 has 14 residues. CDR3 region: CAWSKGQGDQPQHF. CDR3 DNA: TGTGCCTGGAGTAAGGGACAGGGCGATCAGCCCCAGCATTTT.

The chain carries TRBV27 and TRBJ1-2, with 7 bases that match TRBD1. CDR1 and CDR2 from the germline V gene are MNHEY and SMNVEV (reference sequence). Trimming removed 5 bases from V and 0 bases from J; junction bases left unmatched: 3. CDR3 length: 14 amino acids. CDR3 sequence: CASSVTGSNYGYTF. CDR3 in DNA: TGTGCCAGCAGTGTGACAGGGTCTAACTATGGCTACACCTTC.

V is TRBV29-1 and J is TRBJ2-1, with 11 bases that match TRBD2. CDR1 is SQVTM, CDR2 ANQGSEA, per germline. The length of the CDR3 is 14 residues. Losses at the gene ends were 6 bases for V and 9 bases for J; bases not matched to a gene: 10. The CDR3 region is CSVGTSGGLSEQFF. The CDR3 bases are TGCAGCGTCGGGACTAGCGGAGGTCTAAGTGAGCAGTTCTTC.

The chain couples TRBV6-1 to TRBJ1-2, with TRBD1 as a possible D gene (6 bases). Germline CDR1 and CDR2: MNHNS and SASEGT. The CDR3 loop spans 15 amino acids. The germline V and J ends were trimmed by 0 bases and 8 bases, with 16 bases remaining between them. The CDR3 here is CASSEANWGGRGYTF. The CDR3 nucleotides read TGTGCCAGCAGTGAAGCAAATTGGGGGGGGCGAGGCTACACCTTC.

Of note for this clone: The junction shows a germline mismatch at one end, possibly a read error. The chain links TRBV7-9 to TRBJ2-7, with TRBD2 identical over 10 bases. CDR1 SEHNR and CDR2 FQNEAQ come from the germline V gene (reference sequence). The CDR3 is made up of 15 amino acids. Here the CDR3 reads CSSSPRTSGTYEQYF. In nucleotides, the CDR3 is TGTTCCAGCAGCCCCCGGACTAGCGGTACCTACGAGCAGTACTTC.

CDR3 sequence: CASTPGLLSTDTQYF. The DNA of the CDR3 is TGTGCCAGCACCCCGGGACTCCTCTCCACAGATACGCAGTATTTT. V and J are TRBV2 and TRBJ2-3; tentative D call: TRBD2 (6 bases). Germline V gene sequence: CDR1 SNHLY, CDR2 FYNNEI. The CDR3 consists of 15 residues. V shed 7 bases and J shed 2 bases, with 16 bases lying between them.

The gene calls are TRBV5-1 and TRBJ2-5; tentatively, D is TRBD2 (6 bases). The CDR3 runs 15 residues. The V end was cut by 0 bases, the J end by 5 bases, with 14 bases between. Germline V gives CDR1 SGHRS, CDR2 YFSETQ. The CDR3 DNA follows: TGCGCCAGCAGCTTGGAAGGAGGGGCCGGGGAGACCCAGTACTTC. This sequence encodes CASSLEGGAGETQYF.

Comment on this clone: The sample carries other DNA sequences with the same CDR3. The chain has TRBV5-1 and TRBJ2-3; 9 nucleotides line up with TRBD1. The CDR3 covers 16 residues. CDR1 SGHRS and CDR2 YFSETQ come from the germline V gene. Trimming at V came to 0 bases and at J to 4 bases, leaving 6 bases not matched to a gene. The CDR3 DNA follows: TGCGCCAGCAGCTTGGTACAGGGGGCTAACCCAGATACGCAGTATTTT. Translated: CASSLVQGANPDTQYF. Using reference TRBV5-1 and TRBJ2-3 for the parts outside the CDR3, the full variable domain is KAGVTQTPRYLIKTRGQQVTLSCSPISGHRSVSWYQQTPGQGLQFLFEYFSETQRNKGNFPGRFSGRQFSNSRSEMNVSTLELGDSALYLCASSLVQGANPDTQYFGPGTRLTVL.

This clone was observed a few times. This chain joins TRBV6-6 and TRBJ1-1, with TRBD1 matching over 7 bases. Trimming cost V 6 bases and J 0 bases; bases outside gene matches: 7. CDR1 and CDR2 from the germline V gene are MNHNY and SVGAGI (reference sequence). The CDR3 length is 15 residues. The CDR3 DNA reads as TGTGCCAGCAGGGGATCGGACAGGTTGAACACTGAAGCTTTCTTT. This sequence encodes CASRGSDRLNTEAFF.

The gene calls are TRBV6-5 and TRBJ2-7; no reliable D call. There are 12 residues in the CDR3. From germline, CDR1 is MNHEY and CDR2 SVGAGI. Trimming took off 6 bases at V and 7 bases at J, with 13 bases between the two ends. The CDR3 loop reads CASSKTDLEQYF. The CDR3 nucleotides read TGTGCCAGCAGCAAGACTGACTTGGAGCAGTACTTC.

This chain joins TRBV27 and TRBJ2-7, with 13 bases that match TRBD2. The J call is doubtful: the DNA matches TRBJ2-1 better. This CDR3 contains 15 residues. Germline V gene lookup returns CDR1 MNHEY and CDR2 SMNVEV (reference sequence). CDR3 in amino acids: CASSPGTSGINEQFF. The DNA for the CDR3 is TGTGCCAGCAGCCCCGGGACTAGCGGGATCAATGAGCAGTTCTTC.

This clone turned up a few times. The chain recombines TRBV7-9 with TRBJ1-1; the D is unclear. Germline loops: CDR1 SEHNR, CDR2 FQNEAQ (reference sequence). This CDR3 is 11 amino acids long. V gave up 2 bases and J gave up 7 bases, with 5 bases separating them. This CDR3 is CASSLLLEAFF. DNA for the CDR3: TGTGCCAGCAGCTTACTACTTGAAGCTTTCTTT.

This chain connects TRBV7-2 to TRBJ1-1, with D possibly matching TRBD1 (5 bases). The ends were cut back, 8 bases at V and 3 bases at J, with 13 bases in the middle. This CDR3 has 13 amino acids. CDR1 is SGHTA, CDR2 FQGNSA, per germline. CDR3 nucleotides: TGTGCCAGCCGTCCCGGGGGATACACTGAAGCTTTCTTT. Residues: CASRPGGYTEAFF.

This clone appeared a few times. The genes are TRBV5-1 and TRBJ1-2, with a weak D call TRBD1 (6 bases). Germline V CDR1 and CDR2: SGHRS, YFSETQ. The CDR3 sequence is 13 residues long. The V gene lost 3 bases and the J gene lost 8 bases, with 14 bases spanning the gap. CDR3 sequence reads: CASSSGQSLGYTF. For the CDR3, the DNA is TGCGCCAGCAGCTCCGGACAGAGCCTGGGCTACACCTTC.

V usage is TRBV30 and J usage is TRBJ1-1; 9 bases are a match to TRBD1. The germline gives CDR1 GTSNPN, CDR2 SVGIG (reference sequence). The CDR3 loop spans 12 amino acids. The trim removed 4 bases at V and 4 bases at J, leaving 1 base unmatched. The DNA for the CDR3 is TGTGCCTGGACACAGGGGGCCACTGAAGCTTTCTTT. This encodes CAWTQGATEAFF.

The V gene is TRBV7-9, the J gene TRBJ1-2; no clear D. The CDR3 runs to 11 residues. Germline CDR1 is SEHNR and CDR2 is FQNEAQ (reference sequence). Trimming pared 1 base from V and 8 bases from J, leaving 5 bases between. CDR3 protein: CASSLGSGYTF. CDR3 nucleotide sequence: TGTGCCAGCAGCTTAGGGAGCGGCTACACCTTC.

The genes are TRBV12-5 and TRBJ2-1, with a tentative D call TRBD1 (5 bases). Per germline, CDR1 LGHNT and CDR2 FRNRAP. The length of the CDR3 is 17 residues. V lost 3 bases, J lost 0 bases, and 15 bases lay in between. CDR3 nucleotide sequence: TGTGCTAGTGGTTTTTCCTTACAGGCCAGCTCCTACAATGAGCAGTTCTTC. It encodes CASGFSLQASSYNEQFF.

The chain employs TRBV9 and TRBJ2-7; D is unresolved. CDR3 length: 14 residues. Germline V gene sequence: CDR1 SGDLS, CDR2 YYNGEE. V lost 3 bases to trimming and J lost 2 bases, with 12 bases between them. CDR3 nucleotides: TGTGCCAGCAGCGACGCCTCTAGAACCTACGAGCAGTACTTC. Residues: CASSDASRTYEQYF.

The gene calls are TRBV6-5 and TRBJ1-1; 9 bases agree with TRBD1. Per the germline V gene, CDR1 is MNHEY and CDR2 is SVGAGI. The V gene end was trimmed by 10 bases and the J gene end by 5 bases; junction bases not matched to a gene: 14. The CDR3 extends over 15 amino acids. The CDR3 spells CATVPGQGSVTEAFF. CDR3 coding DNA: TGTGCCACCGTCCCGGGACAGGGATCGGTAACTGAAGCTTTCTTT.

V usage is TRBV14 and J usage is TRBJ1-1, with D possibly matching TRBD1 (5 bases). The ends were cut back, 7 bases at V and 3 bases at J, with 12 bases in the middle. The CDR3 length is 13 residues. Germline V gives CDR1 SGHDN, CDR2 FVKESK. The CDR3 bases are TGTGCCAGCAAAGAAGGGGTGTACACTGAAGCTTTCTTT. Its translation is CASKEGVYTEAFF.

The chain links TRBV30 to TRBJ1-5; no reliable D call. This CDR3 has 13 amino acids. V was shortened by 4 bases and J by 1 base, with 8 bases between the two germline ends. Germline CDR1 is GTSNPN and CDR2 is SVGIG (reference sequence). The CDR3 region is CAWTQKSNQPQHF. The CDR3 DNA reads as TGTGCCTGGACCCAGAAGAGCAATCAGCCCCAGCATTTT.

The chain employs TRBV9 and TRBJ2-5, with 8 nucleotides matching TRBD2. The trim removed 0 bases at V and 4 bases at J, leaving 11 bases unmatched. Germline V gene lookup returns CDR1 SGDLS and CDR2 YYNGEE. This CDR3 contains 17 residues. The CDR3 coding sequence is TGTGCCAGCAGCGTAGATTCGGGGGGGGCGGGATCAGAGACCCAGTACTTC. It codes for CASSVDSGGAGSETQYF.

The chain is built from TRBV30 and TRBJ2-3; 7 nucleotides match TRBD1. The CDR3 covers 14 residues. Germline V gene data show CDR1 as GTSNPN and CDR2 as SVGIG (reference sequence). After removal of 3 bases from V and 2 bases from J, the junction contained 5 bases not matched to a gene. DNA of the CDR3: TGTGCCTGGAGACGACAGGGTCCCACAGATACGCAGTATTTT. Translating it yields CAWRRQGPTDTQYF.